This T cell receptor beta chain originates from a study of technical replicates of blood from four donors (dated by TCRdb to between 2016 and 2019). V is reduced by 9 bases and J by 1 base, leaving a spacing of 14 bases between them. The CDR3 runs 14 residues from the cysteine to the phenylalanine. Only the CDR3 DNA is retained, 42 bases long and in frame from the first base. CDR1 LGHNT and CDR2 FRNRAP are derived from the germline V gene. Points on this clone: This receptor's antigen is unknown. Base qualities are missing; no much larger clone stands one base away.

The library relied on the immunoSEQ multiplex PCR assay. TCRdb holds this immuneACCESS table with in-frame rearrangements only. Some clones are missing; in checked studies, unresolved V genes explain under half, and the rest has no known cause. The table for this sample lists about 80,000 clones; around 90% of them were counted only once. The ten largest clones take up 0.39% of the sample. The V and J segments used are TRBV12-5 and TRBJ2-3; TRBD2 is a possible D gene, resting on 6 matching bases. This clonotype originated in a human donor in good health. Sequencing was carried out using T cells isolated from PBMCs. Here is the DNA: TGTGCTAGCTCGGGGGATTTAGGCACAGATACGCAGTATTTT. It translates to CASSGDLGTDTQYF.